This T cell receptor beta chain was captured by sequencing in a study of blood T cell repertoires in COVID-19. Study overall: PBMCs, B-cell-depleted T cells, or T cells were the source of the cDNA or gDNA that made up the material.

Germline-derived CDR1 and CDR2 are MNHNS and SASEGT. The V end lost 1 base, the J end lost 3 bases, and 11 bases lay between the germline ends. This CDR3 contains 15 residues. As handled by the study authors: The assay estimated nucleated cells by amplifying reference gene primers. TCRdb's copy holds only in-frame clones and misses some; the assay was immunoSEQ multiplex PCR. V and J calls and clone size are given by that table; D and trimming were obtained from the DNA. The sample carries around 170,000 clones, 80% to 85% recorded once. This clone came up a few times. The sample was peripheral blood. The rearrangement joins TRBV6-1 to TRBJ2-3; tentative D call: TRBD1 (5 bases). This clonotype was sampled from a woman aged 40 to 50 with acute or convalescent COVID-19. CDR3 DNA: TGTGCCAGCAGTGAAGGTCAGGGTTGGACAGATACGCAGTATTTT. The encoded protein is CASSEGQGWTDTQYF.